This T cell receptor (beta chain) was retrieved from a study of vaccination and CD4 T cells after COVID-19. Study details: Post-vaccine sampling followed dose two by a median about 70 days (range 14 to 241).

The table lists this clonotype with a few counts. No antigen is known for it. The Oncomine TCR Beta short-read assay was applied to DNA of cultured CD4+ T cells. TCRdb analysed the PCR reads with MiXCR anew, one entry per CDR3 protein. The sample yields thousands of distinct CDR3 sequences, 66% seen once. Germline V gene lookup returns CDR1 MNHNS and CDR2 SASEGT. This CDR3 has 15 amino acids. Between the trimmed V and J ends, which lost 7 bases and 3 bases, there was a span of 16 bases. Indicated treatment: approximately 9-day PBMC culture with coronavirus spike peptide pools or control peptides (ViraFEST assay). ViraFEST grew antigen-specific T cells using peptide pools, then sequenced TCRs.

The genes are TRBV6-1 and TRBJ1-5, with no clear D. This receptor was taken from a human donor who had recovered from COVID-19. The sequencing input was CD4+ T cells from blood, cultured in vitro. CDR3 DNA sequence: TGTGCCAGCAACTGGGGAGGGCAGAACAATCAGCCCCAGCATTTT. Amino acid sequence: CASNWGGQNNQPQHF.